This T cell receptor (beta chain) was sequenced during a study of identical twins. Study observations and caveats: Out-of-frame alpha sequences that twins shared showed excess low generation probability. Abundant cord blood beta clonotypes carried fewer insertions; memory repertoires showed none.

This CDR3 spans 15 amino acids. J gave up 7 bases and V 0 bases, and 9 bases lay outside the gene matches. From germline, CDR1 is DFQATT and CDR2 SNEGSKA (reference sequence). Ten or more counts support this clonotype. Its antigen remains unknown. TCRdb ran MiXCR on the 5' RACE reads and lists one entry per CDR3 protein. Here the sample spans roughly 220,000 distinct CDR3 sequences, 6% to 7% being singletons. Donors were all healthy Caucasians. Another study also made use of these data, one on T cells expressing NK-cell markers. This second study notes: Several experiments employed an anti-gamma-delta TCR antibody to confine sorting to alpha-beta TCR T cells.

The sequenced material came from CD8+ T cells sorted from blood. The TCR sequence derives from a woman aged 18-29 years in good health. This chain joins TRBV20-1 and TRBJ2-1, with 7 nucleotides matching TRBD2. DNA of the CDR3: TGCAGTGCTAGAGATATCGCGGGAGAGGTGAATGAGCAGTTCTTC. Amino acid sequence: CSARDIAGEVNEQFF.